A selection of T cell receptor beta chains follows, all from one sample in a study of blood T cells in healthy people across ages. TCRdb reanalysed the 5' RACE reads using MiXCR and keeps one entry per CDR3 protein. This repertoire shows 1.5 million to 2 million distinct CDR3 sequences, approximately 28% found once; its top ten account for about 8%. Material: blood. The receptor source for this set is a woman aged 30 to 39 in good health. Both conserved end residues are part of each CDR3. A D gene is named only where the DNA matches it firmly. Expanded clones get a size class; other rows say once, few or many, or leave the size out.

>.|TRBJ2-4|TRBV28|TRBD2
TGTGCCAGCACCCGAGGGGGAAGCGGGGGAGTAGCCAAAAACATTCAGTACTTC
CASTRGGSGGVAKNIQYF
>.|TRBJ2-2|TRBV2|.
TGCGCCAGCATGGGCCAGGGAGGCGGGGAGCGGTTTTTT
CASMGQGGGERFF
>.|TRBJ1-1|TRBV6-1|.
TGTGCCAGCAGTGACCCTCCGCAACCAACACGGGGAGCTTTCTTT
CASSDPPQPTRGAFF
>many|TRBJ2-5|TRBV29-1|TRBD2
TGCAGCGTCCGGACTAGCGGGAGCCAAGAGACCCAGTACTTC
CSVRTSGSQETQYF
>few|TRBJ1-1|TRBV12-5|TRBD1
TGTGCTAGTGGTTTGGTTGGGACAGGGGGGAACACTGAAGCTTTCTTT
CASGLVGTGGNTEAFF
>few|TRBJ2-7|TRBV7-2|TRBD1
TGTGCCAGCAGCTTACAATTCCAGGGGGCGCTCCACGAGCAGTACTTC
CASSLQFQGALHEQYF
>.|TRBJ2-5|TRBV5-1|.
TGCGCCACCAGGCTGGCCCCTATTGGCTTGAGGACCCAGTACTTC
CATRLAPIGLRTQYF
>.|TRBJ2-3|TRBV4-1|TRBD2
TGCGCCAGCAGCCAAGATCCAAGTTCATCACTAGCGGGGAGGACAGATACGCAGTATTTT
CASSQDPSSSLAGRTDTQYF
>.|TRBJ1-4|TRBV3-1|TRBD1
TGTGCCAGCAGCCGGACAGGGAGTTTGGAAAAACTGTTTTTT
CASSRTGSLEKLFF
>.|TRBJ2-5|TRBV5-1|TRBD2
TGCGCCAGCAGCTTGGCCTCAGCGGGGGTGCAAGAGACCCAGTACTTC
CASSLASAGVQETQYF
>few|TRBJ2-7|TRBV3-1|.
TGTGCCAGCAGCCCATATGGTAGCTACGAGCAGTACTTC
CASSPYGSYEQYF
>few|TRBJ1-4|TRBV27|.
TGTGCCAGCAGTTTAAGTAGCAGGGCATTTGAAAAACTGTTTTTT
CASSLSSRAFEKLFF
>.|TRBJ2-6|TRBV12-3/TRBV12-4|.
TGTGCCAGCAGTTTAGGGGGCGGGCGATCTGGGGCCAACGTCCTGACTTTC
CASSLGGGRSGANVLTF
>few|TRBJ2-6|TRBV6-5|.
TGTGCCAGCAGTTACTCGATTGGAAGAGCAGGGACGGCTGGGGCCAACGTCCTGACTTTC
CASSYSIGRAGTAGANVLTF
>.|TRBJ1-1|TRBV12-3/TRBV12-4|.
TGTGCCAGCGGACCCTTCGGAGGACGGCCGGCTTTCTTT
CASGPFGGRPAFF
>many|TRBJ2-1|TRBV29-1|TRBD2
TGCAGCGTTGACCCAAGGGGGCTAGCGGGAGGAGGGGAGCAGTTCTTC
CSVDPRGLAGGGEQFF
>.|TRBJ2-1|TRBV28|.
TGTGCCAGCAGTAGGACAGTTCCGGGTAATGAGCAGTTCTTC
CASSRTVPGNEQFF
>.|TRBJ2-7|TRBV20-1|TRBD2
TGCAGTGCTAGAGATGTGAAGCGGGGGGGCTACGAGCAGTACTTC
CSARDVKRGGYEQYF
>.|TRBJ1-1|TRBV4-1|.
TGCGCCAGCAGCCACCGATTGAACACTGAAGCTTTCTTT
CASSHRLNTEAFF
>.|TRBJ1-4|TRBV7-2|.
TGTGCCAGCGCCGGGGGACGGAATGAAAAACTGTTTTTT
CASAGGRNEKLFF
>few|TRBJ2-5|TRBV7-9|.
TGTGCCAGCAGCCCCACCCAGGAGGACAGCATCCAAGAGACCCAGTACTTC
CASSPTQEDSIQETQYF
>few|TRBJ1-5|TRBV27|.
TGTGCCAGCGCTAAGTATAGCAATCAGCCCCAGCATTTT
CASAKYSNQPQHF
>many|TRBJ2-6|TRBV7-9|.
TGTGCCAGCACCCCTTCTGGGGCCAACGTCCTGACTTTC
CASTPSGANVLTF
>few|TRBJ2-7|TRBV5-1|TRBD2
TGCGCCAGCAACCCGGAGGCTAGCGGGGCGTCCTACGAGCAGTACTTC
CASNPEASGASYEQYF
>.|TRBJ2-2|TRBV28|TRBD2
TGTGCCAGCAGCCCTCGACTAGCCGCCGGGGAGCTGTTTTTT
CASSPRLAAGELFF
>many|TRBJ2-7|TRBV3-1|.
TGTGCCAGCAGCCAAGGTGAGGTAAGGGGTTACGAGCAGTACTTC
CASSQGEVRGYEQYF
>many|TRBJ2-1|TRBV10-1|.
TGCGCCAGCAGCGCAAACACTTACAATGAGCAGTTCTTC
CASSANTYNEQFF
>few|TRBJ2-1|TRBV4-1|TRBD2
TGCGCCAGCGGACCCGGGACTAGCGGGCCCAATGAGCAGTTCTTC
CASGPGTSGPNEQFF
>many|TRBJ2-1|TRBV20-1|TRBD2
TGCAGTGCTGATCTAGCGGGAGGGGATGAGCAGTTCTTC
CSADLAGGDEQFF
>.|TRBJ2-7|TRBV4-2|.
TGTGCCAGCAGCCAAGATCGGACCGTTGAAATATCCCAGTACTTC
CASSQDRTVEISQYF
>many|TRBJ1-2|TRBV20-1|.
TGCAGTGCTAGAGATACAGTCTCTAACTATGGCTACACCTTC
CSARDTVSNYGYTF
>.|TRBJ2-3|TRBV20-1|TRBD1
TGCAGTGCTGAACAGGGGAAGGGCACAGATACGCAGTATTTT
CSAEQGKGTDTQYF
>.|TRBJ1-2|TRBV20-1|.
TGCAGTGCTAGTGCGTTAGGGTATGGCTACACCTTC
CSASALGYGYTF
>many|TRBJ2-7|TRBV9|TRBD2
TGTGCCAGCAGCGGTCCTGGGGGGGGAGGACACGAGCAGTACTTC
CASSGPGGGGHEQYF
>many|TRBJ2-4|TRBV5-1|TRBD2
TGCGCCAGCAGCTTAGCGGGAGGGCCTGAAAACATTCAGTACTTC
CASSLAGGPENIQYF
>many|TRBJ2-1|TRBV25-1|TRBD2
TGTGCCAGCAGCCAAGCGGGAGGGAGGAATGAGCAGTTCTTC
CASSQAGGRNEQFF
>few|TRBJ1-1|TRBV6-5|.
TGTGCCAGCAGTTACAAGGGAGTTGAAGCTTTCTTT
CASSYKGVEAFF
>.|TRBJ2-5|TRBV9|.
TGTGCCAGCAGCGTAGCCCTGGGTGGGAGAGAGACCCAGTACTTC
CASSVALGGRETQYF
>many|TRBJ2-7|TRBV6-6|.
TGTGCCAGCAGTTACTCCCAGTCTTACGAGCAGTACTTC
CASSYSQSYEQYF
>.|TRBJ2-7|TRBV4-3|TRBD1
TGCGCCAGCAGCCGAGAAGGACAGGCTAACTACGAGCAGTACTTC
CASSREGQANYEQYF
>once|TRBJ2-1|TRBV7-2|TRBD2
TGTGCCAGCAGCTGCCAGCGGGGGGGCTACAATGAGCAGTTCTTC
CASSCQRGGYNEQFF
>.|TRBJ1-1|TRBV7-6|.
TGTGCCAGCAGCCCCGGGTCGGTGGCCACTGAAGCTTTCTTT
CASSPGSVATEAFF
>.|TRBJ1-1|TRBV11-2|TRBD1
TGTGCCAGCAGCTACAGGGGTTCCAAGTACACTGAAGCTTTCTTT
CASSYRGSKYTEAFF
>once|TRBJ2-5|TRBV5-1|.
TGCGCCAGCAGCTTGCCCTACGAAAGAGAGACCCAGTACTTC
CASSLPYERETQYF
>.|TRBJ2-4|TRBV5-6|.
TGTGCCAGCAGCTTGTATGCAGCCAAAAACATTCAGTACTTC
CASSLYAAKNIQYF
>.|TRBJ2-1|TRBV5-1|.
TGCGCCAGCAGCTTGGGCTCCTACAAGGAGCAGTTCTTC
CASSLGSYKEQFF